These 8 T cell receptor beta chains were all obtained from the same sample, sequenced in a study of blood T cell repertoires in COVID-19. Profiling relied on immunoSEQ multiplex PCR, and the TCRdb table lists in-frame clones only, not all of them. The table lists under 300,000 clones, under 90% of them singletons. The sequenced sample consisted of peripheral blood. Receptors were obtained from a woman between 45 and 60 years old who had recovered from COVID-19.

The genes are TRBV5-4 and TRBJ1-1, with a tentative D call TRBD1 (5 bases). Germline lookup yields CDR1 SGHNT and CDR2 YYREEE (reference sequence). The CDR3 totals 14 residues. Trimming pared 0 bases from V and 4 bases from J, leaving 10 bases between. The DNA of the CDR3 is TGTGCCAGCAGCTTGGAGGGGAGGGGCACTGAAGCTTTCTTT. Its translation: CASSLEGRGTEAFF.

The V gene is TRBV30, the J gene TRBJ2-7, with TRBD2 matching over 9 bases. This CDR3 region has 16 residues. CDR1 and CDR2 (germline): GTSNPN, SVGIG (reference sequence). V lost 0 bases to trimming and J lost 3 bases; unmatched junction nucleotides: 9. The CDR3 DNA reads TGTGCCTGGAGTGTATGGGAGCGGGGGGATATCTACGAGCAGTACTTC. It codes for CAWSVWERGDIYEQYF.

V gene TRBV5-1 combines with J gene TRBJ1-4, with D uncertain. CDR1 is SGHRS and CDR2 is YFSETQ in the germline V gene. The CDR3 is 14 amino acids. The V gene lost 4 bases and the J gene lost 5 bases, with 12 bases spanning the gap. CDR3 amino acids: CASSAGGENEKLFF. The DNA for the CDR3 is TGCGCCAGCAGCGCGGGAGGTGAGAATGAAAAACTGTTTTTT. Supplemented by reference TRBV5-1 and TRBJ1-4, the full variable domain reads KAGVTQTPRYLIKTRGQQVTLSCSPISGHRSVSWYQQTPGQGLQFLFEYFSETQRNKGNFPGRFSGRQFSNSRSEMNVSTLELGDSALYLCASSAGGENEKLFFGSGTQLSVL.

There are a few counts of this clone. J is TRBJ2-7 and V is TRBV9; tentative D call: TRBD2 (5 bases). Germline lookup yields CDR1 SGDLS and CDR2 YYNGEE. This CDR3 is built from 12 residues. The V gene lost 4 bases and the J gene lost 6 bases, with 11 bases spanning the gap. The CDR3 sequence: CASSSDGGEQYF. The CDR3 DNA follows: TGTGCCAGCAGCTCCGACGGAGGCGAGCAGTACTTC.

This clone appeared a few times. The chain uses TRBV7-2 and TRBJ2-7; 7 bases match TRBD2. CDR1 is SGHTA, CDR2 FQGNSA, per germline. CDR3 size: 14 residues. With V trimmed by 3 bases and J by 1 base, 3 bases remained unmatched. The CDR3 nucleotides are TGTGCCAGCAGCTTCGCGGGGGAATCCTACGAGCAGTACTTC. This encodes CASSFAGESYEQYF.

This clone was seen more than once but under ten times. The V gene is TRBV9, the J gene TRBJ1-1; D not resolved. Trimming left V 0 bases short and J 1 base short, with 10 bases between. CDR3 size: 15 residues. Germline lookup yields CDR1 SGDLS and CDR2 YYNGEE. CDR3 region: CASSVGDTSNTEAFF. Written as DNA, the CDR3 is TGTGCCAGCAGCGTAGGAGACACTTCGAACACTGAAGCTTTCTTT. Supplemented by reference TRBV9 and TRBJ1-1, the full variable domain reads DSGVTQTPKHLITATGQRVTLRCSPRSGDLSVYWYQQSLDQGLQFLIQYYNGEERAKGNILERFSAQQFPDLHSELNLSSLELGDSALYFCASSVGDTSNTEAFFGQGTRLTVV.

The V gene is TRBV5-8, the J gene TRBJ2-3, with 7 bases lining up with TRBD1. This CDR3 comprises 19 residues. Germline CDR1 and CDR2: SGHTS and YDEGEE. After removal of 0 bases from V and 4 bases from J, the junction contained 17 bases not matched to a gene. The CDR3 is CASSLALGQASGGPDTQYF. DNA of the CDR3: TGTGCCAGCAGCTTGGCCCTCGGACAGGCCTCGGGCGGTCCAGATACGCAGTATTTT.

CDR3 DNA sequence: TGTGCCAGCAGCCTCCATCTTGATTACAGGGATGGTAGAAACACCATATATTTT. Translating it yields CASSLHLDYRDGRNTIYF. V and J are TRBV4-2 and TRBJ1-3, with a possible D match to TRBD1 (6 bases). Trimming cost V 4 bases and J 5 bases, with 24 bases left between them. The CDR3 is 18 amino acids. The germline V gene has CDR1 LGHNA and CDR2 YNFKEQ.